A single sample gave rise to the 3 T cell receptor beta chains below, sequenced in a study of blood T cell repertoires in COVID-19. Sequencing used immunoSEQ multiplex PCR; TCRdb keeps in-frame clones, though not all of them. Of roughly 70,000 clones detected, more than 75% appear once; the ten largest clones hold approximately 3%. Material: peripheral blood. These receptors came from a man aged 50 or older with active COVID-19.

This sequence joins TRBV25-1 and TRBJ1-3, with D hard to call. Per germline, CDR1 MGHDK and CDR2 SYGVNS. V gave up 3 bases and J gave up 0 bases, with 15 bases separating them. The CDR3 length is 17 residues. In nucleotides, the CDR3 is TGTGCCAGCAGTGATTTAGTGGTGGCGGGCTCTGGAAACACCATATATTTT. Its protein is CASSDLVVAGSGNTIYF.

In nucleotides, the CDR3 is TGTGCCAGCAGTTTATTTGGGGCGGAGGCTTTCTTT. Translating it yields CASSLFGAEAFF. The J gene is TRBJ1-1, the V gene TRBV28; D is perhaps TRBD1 (5 bases). The CDR3 totals 12 residues. Germline V gene sequence: CDR1 MDHEN, CDR2 SYDVKM. V was trimmed by 1 base and J by 11 bases, leaving 11 bases between them.

The CDR3 DNA is TGTGCCAGCAGTGAAGGACCAGGGGGGTTTTTCGAGCAGTACTTC. It codes for CASSEGPGGFFEQYF. J is TRBJ2-7 and V is TRBV6-1; the D gene is possibly TRBD1 (7 bases). V was trimmed by 1 base and J by 6 bases, leaving 16 bases between them. The CDR3 extends over 15 amino acids. CDR1 MNHNS and CDR2 SASEGT come from the germline V gene.